The rows below give T cell receptor beta chains drawn from one sample of a study of breast tumors, draining lymph nodes, adjacent tissues. TCRdb processed the multiplex PCR reads anew with MiXCR; each CDR3 protein has one entry. This table has more than 200,000 distinct CDR3 sequences, approximately 29% appearing once. The sample taken for sequencing was axillary lymph node tissue. Receptors originate from a female donor with breast cancer. Some clones in this sample may be carry-over from other donors' samples. CDR3s include the opening cysteine and the closing phenylalanine or tryptophan. The D gene is left open where the match is weak. Not all rows give a size; the values are once, few, many and, for expanded clones, a class.

.	many	TRBV11-2	TRBJ1-2	TGTGCCAGCAGCTTATTGTCACCGGGGGGGATGTCTGGCTACACCTTC	CASSLLSPGGMSGYTF
.	many	TRBV4-2	TRBJ2-1	TGTGCCAGCAGCCCAATCTCCTCCTACAATGAGCAGTTCTTC	CASSPISSYNEQFF
TRBD1	many	TRBV9	TRBJ1-3	TGTGCCAGCAGCGCCCGACAGGGCGCCTCTGGAAACACCATATATTTT	CASSARQGASGNTIYF
.	.	TRBV3-1	TRBJ2-3	TGTGCCAGCAGCGAAACACTAGCCCGCACAGATACGCAGTATTTT	CASSETLARTDTQYF
.	many	TRBV19	TRBJ1-4	TGTGCCAGTAGTATAGGACAGCTTAATGAAAAACTGTTTTTT	CASSIGQLNEKLFF
.	many	TRBV6-2/TRBV6-3	TRBJ1-2	TGTGCCAGCAGTAGGAACAGGGCAAACTATGGCTACACCTTC	CASSRNRANYGYTF
.	many	TRBV28	TRBJ1-6	TGTGCCAGCAGCTGGCGGGGAACAAGTTCACCCCTCCACTTT	CASSWRGTSSPLHF
.	many	TRBV6-6	TRBJ2-5	TGTGCCAGCAGTTACTCGGGGCGGGACCAAGAGACCCAGTACTTC	CASSYSGRDQETQYF
TRBD1	.	TRBV7-9	TRBJ2-1	TGTGCCAGCAGCTCCCGACAGGGTGGTGAGCAGTTCTTC	CASSSRQGGEQFF
TRBD2	.	TRBV15	TRBJ2-1	TGTGCCACCAGCAGAGAGGAGACTAGCGAGTACAATGAGCAGTTCTTC	CATSREETSEYNEQFF
.	many	TRBV3-2	TRBJ2-7	TGTGCCAGCAGCCAAGATTACAGACTAGACTACGAGCAGTACTTC	CASSQDYRLDYEQYF
TRBD1	.	TRBV6-2/TRBV6-3	TRBJ1-5	TGTGCCAGCAGGACCACCATTACAGGGGGCCAGCCCCAGCATTTT	CASRTTITGGQPQHF
.	many	TRBV11-2	TRBJ2-5	TGTGCCAGCAGCTTAGGACACTCTCAAGAGACCCAGTACTTC	CASSLGHSQETQYF
.	many	TRBV29-1	TRBJ1-1	TGCAGCGTTGAAGAGGCCTGGAACACTGAAGCTTTCTTT	CSVEEAWNTEAFF
TRBD1	many	TRBV12-3/TRBV12-4	TRBJ1-6	TGTGCCAGCAGAATCGACAGGGCTAATTCACCCCTCCACTTT	CASRIDRANSPLHF
.	.	TRBV7-2	TRBJ2-1	TGTGCCAGCAGCTTAGTTCCACAGGGATGGGCCGGGGAGCTGGTGGGGCAGTTCTTC	CASSLVPQGWAGELVGQFF
.	.	TRBV2	TRBJ1-2	TGTGCTAGAGATCTCGTGATGCGACAGGCATCCTATGGCTACACCTTC	CARDLVMRQASYGYTF
TRBD2	many	TRBV9	TRBJ2-1	TGTGCCAGCAGCGTAGGTAGCGGGGTCTACAATGAGCAGTTCTTC	CASSVGSGVYNEQFF
.	many	TRBV11-3	TRBJ2-7	TGTGCCAGCAGCTTAGGGGGGACACTAATCTACGAGCAGTACTTC	CASSLGGTLIYEQYF
.	.	TRBV7-9	TRBJ2-3	TGTGCCAGCAGCTTAAAGGGGGAGCCGTACAATGAGCAGTATTTT	CASSLKGEPYNEQYF
.	many	TRBV3-1	TRBJ2-7	TGTGCCAGCAGCCAATTCTCGGGAAGCGAGCAGTACTTC	CASSQFSGSEQYF
.	many	TRBV5-4	TRBJ2-5	TGTGCCAGCAGCTTCGCGGGGCGGCAAGGGACCCAGTACTTC	CASSFAGRQGTQYF
TRBD1	many	TRBV24-1	TRBJ2-1	TGTGCCACCAGTGATTCAGACAGGGGGGACTACAATGAGCAGTTCTTC	CATSDSDRGDYNEQFF
TRBD2	.	TRBV15	TRBJ2-2	TGTGCCACCAGCAGAGAAGCAGTAGCGGGAGGGACGGTCGGGGAGCTGTTTTTT	CATSREAVAGGTVGELFF
.	many	TRBV6-4	TRBJ2-3	TGTGCCAGCAGTCACCCCCCGACAGATACGCAGTATTTT	CASSHPPTDTQYF
.	.	TRBV7-2	TRBJ1-1	TGTGCCAGCAGCTTAGGAGGTAGGAACACTGAAGCTTTCTTT	CASSLGGRNTEAFF
.	few	TRBV30	TRBJ2-7	TGTGCCTGGAAGGACCGATGGGGGTCTTCGGCCTACGAGCAGTACTTC	CAWKDRWGSSAYEQYF
.	many	TRBV6-5	TRBJ2-5	.	CASSSSKTQYF
.	few	TRBV20-1	TRBJ2-7	TGCAGTGCCACAACGTACGATTGGGGGCCGTACTTC	CSATTYDWGPYF
TRBD1	many	TRBV24-1	TRBJ2-3	TGTGCCACCAGCCCGGGACAGGGGCGGGTAGATACGCAGTATTTT	CATSPGQGRVDTQYF
.	many	TRBV27	TRBJ1-2	TGTGCCAGCAGCACTACGTCCCGGGGTGACTATGGCTACACCTTC	CASSTTSRGDYGYTF
.	once	TRBV7-9	TRBJ1-5	TGTGCCAGCAGCCCCAGGGTAGCCGGGGAGCAGCCCCAGCATTTT	CASSPRVAGEQPQHF
.	.	TRBV7-2	TRBJ1-5	TGTGCCAGCAGCTTAGCCGGGGGTAGCAATCAGCCCCAGCATTTT	CASSLAGGSNQPQHF
TRBD2	.	TRBV5-1	TRBJ2-3	TGCGCCAGCAGCTTGGCCCCCGGGAGGAGCACAGATACGCAGTATTTT	CASSLAPGRSTDTQYF
TRBD1	many	TRBV4-2	TRBJ1-4	TGTGCCAGCAGCGCCGGGACAGGGGGCAAGTCAGGGAGTGAAAAACTGTTTTTT	CASSAGTGGKSGSEKLFF
TRBD1	many	TRBV19	TRBJ1-5	TGTGCCAGTAGTAATAGACAGGGTAACCAGCCCCAGCATTTT	CASSNRQGNQPQHF
.	many	TRBV19	TRBJ2-2	TGTGCCAGTAAAAACAGGGCAGGCGGGGAGCTGTTTTTT	CASKNRAGGELFF
TRBD1	many	TRBV30	TRBJ1-5	TGTGCCTGGAGTGTACGGGACAGGGTTTACAATCAGCCCCAGCATTTT	CAWSVRDRVYNQPQHF
.	many	TRBV9	TRBJ1-2	TGTGTCAGCAGCGTAGATAGAGGATCTGGCTACACCTTC	CVSSVDRGSGYTF
TRBD1	many	TRBV14	TRBJ2-2	TGTGCCAGCAGCCAAGATAAGGCTAGGGACAGACCGAGGGAGCTGTTTTTT	CASSQDKARDRPRELFF
TRBD2	few	TRBV13	TRBJ2-1	TGTGCCAGCAGCTTAGGTTTCGGGGGACTAGCGGACAATGAGCAGTTCTTC	CASSLGFGGLADNEQFF
.	many	TRBV20-1	TRBJ2-1	TGCAGTGCTGATCTGTCGAGTGTCAATGAGCAGTTCTTC	CSADLSSVNEQFF
.	once	TRBV7-8	TRBJ2-1	TGTGCCAGCAGCTCAAGGACAGGCGGGGTGAATGAGCAGTTCTTC	CASSSRTGGVNEQFF
.	many	TRBV12-3/TRBV12-4	TRBJ2-1	TGTGCCAGCAGGACCGAGCTGGGTTTTAAGGATGAGCAGTTCTTC	CASRTELGFKDEQFF
.	many	TRBV19	TRBJ1-6	TGTGCCAGTAGCACCCGGGCCCCCGGGGCCTTGGAAAATTCACCCCTCCACTTT	CASSTRAPGALENSPLHF